Sequencing of this T cell receptor beta chain was carried out in a study of T cell changes during pregnancy in multiple sclerosis. The germline gives CDR1 SGDLS, CDR2 YYNGEE. The CDR3 extends over 15 amino acids. V was pared by 3 bases and J by 2 bases, with 12 bases between. By its share, this clone is medium-sized. The protocol was immunoSEQ multiplex PCR, while the TCRdb copy is restricted to in-frame clones and leaves out a portion. This table holds 30,000 to 40,000 clones, 85% to 90% found once. Sequencing used CD4+ T cells from peripheral blood mononuclear cells, obtained before pregnancy. The chain recombines TRBV9 with TRBJ1-3; the D is unclear. The origin of this receptor is a female donor with multiple sclerosis, enrolled in a pregnancy study. DNA of the CDR3: TGTGCCAGCAGCGCGGGAGGTCTACCTGGAAACACCATATATTTT. This sequence encodes CASSAGGLPGNTIYF. Full variable domain (missing parts from reference TRBV9 and TRBJ1-3): DSGVTQTPKHLITATGQRVTLRCSPRSGDLSVYWYQQSLDQGLQFLIQYYNGEERAKGNILERFSAQQFPDLHSELNLSSLELGDSALYFCASSAGGLPGNTIYFGEGSWLTVV.